The T cell receptor beta chain under discussion was sequenced for a study of control samples from healthy donors and cancer patients. Clones were sequenced by immunoSEQ multiplex PCR, and TCRdb holds only the in-frame ones, with some missing. The sample consists of roughly 130,000 clones, about 93% of them appearing once. J lost 2 bases, V lost 5 bases, and 11 bases had no gene match. CDR1 and CDR2 (germline): MNHEY, SMNVEV (reference sequence). The CDR3 totals 16 residues. The rearrangement uses TRBV27 and TRBJ2-7; the match to TRBD1 covers 8 bases. The receptor comes from a man between 60 and 70 years old with colorectal cancer. Specimen: PBMCs. The CDR3 sequence is CASSRDQGASPYEQYF. CDR3 coding DNA: TGTGCCAGCAGTAGAGACCAGGGGGCTTCCCCCTACGAGCAGTACTTC.